This TCR beta chain was sequenced during a study of blood T cells in healthy people across ages. The CDR3 is made up of 13 amino acids. Trimming removed 4 bases from V and 7 bases from J, with 14 bases in between. Germline CDR1 reads SGDLS; CDR2 reads YYNGEE. For every donor, a draw yielded around 10 milliliters of peripheral blood. Then a second PCR, running roughly 7 to 11 cycles, was carried out with a sample-barcoded 5' primer and a J-beta primer mix. TCRdb re-called the 5' RACE reads with MiXCR, one entry per CDR3 protein. The data show 1.5 million to 2 million distinct CDR3 sequences, roughly 52% seen once.

The source is a woman between 40 and 55 years old in good health. Sequencing used blood. V gene TRBV9 combines with J gene TRBJ1-2; no clear D gene. CDR3 protein: CASSPRMAVGYTF. In nucleotides, the CDR3 is TGTGCCAGCAGCCCTAGGATGGCGGTTGGCTACACCTTC. Supplemented by reference TRBV9 and TRBJ1-2, the full variable domain reads DSGVTQTPKHLITATGQRVTLRCSPRSGDLSVYWYQQSLDQGLQFLIQYYNGEERAKGNILERFSAQQFPDLHSELNLSSLELGDSALYFCASSPRMAVGYTFGSGTRLTVV.